The rows below give T cell receptor beta chains drawn from one sample of a study of early T cells in non-severe SARS-CoV-2 infection. MiXCR, run by TCRdb on the 5' RACE reads, gives a single entry per CDR3 protein. This table holds tens of thousands of distinct CDR3 sequences, about 5.9% found once. Sample: whole blood, taken at baseline. These receptors all stem from an adult who was a healthcare worker with PCR-confirmed SARS-CoV-2 infection or an uninfected control (not recorded which). Both conserved end residues are part of each CDR3.

>TRBV4-1
CASSHSGGSDTIYF
>TRBV3-1
CASSHLQKTQYF
>TRBV7-2
CASSLSVTNTEAFF
>TRBV7-9
CASVAGSYNSPLHF
>TRBV25-1
CASSDRESEAFF
>TRBV6-2/TRBV6-3
CASSYGVSTDTQYF
>TRBV4-2
CASSQDPGTGGNEQFF
>TRBV6-5
CASSYGGGTTYEQYF
>TRBV29-1
CSVGGYDEKLFF
>TRBV7-2
CASSLAAGGRNTQYF
>TRBV12-3/TRBV12-4
CASSLFRDSNQPQHF
>TRBV20-1
CSAREDRYSYNEQFF
>TRBV12-3/TRBV12-4
CASSQGLAGTLQETQYF
>TRBV7-3
CASSLRGGSADTQYF
>TRBV12-3/TRBV12-4
CASSDGTGGVGNEKLFF
>TRBV24-1
CATSDWTGEQYF
>TRBV7-6
CASSLQALHSGTNVLTF
>TRBV6-1
CASSEAQGMNTEAFF
>TRBV6-2/TRBV6-3
CASTGYTDTQYF
>TRBV7-2
CASSLSGGAVDTQYF
>TRBV5-1
CASSSYRGSETQYF
>TRBV28
CASSLGSYEQYF
>TRBV11-2
CASGGGLSTDTQYF
>TRBV28
CASSLTGKREQYF
>TRBV18
CTSSQHGDSTDTQYF
>TRBV5-1
CASSLGRVDETQYF
>TRBV6-2/TRBV6-3
CASTDWALYGYTF
>TRBV9
CASSVSSGNTDTQYF
>TRBV20-1
CSAREVTGTGNEQFF
>TRBV27
CASSLSIKGNSPLHF
>TRBV11-1
CASSLLPGQAYEQYF
>TRBV7-9
CASSPGWTGYQPQHF
>TRBV6-5
CASSLLSSTGSYEQYF
>TRBV10-1
CASSENMNTEAFF
>TRBV19
CASSKRGVNNEQFF
>TRBV27
CASSLGITYEQYF
>TRBV12-3/TRBV12-4
CASSLGDINTGELFF
>TRBV29-1
CSVGGSSYNEQFF
>TRBV7-7
CASSSGAETQYF
>TRBV9
CASSPKGTGTTGANVLTF
>TRBV30
CAWSVPGEETQYF
>TRBV20-1
CSARAGLAGGQDTQYF
>TRBV6-5
CASSYRDTSNEQFF
>TRBV7-2
CASSLETQYF
>TRBV2
CASSGQGGLMNTEAFF
>TRBV11-2
CASSPPGTLKRGEQFF
>TRBV4-3
CASSQALPSSTGPDYGYTF
>TRBV7-9
CASSLAGGHMSSYEQYF
>TRBV7-9
CASSLADRANTEAFF